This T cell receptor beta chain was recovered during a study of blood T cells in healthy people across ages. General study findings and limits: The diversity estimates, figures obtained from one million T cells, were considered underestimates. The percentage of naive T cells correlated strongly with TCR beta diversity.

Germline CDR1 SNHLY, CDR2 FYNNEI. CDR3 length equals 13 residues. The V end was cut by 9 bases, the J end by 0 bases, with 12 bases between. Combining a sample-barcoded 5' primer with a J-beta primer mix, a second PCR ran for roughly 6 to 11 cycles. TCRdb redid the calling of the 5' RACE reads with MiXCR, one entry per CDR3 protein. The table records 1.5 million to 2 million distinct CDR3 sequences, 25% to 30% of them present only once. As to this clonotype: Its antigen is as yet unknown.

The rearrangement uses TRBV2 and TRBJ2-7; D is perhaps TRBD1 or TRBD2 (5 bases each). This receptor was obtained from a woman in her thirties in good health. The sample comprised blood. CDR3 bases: TGTGCCAGTGGGGGACCTTTCTCCTACGAGCAGTACTTC. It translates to CASGGPFSYEQYF. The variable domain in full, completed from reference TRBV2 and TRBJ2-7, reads EPEVTQTPSHQVTQMGQEVILRCVPISNHLYFYWYRQILGQKVEFLVSFYNNEISEKSEIFDDQFSVERPDGSNFTLKIRSTKLEDSAMYFCASGGPFSYEQYFGPGTRLTVT.